This T cell receptor beta chain was sequenced during a study of T cell responses to AZD1222 COVID-19 vaccine. Overall study results and limits: Repertoire samples came only from after the peak T cell response. Variant regions that are unmutated are reportedly the target of nearly half of spike-specific TCRs.

The table came from immunoSEQ multiplex PCR; TCRdb's copy has only in-frame clones and leaves some out. This sample has 40,000 to 55,000 clones, with approximately 90% found just once. This clone has only a few counts. As yet, its antigen is unknown. V was clipped by 5 bases and J by 3 bases, with 16 bases between them. The CDR3 totals 15 residues. CDR1 and CDR2 (germline): LGHDT, YNNKEL (reference sequence). The V gene is TRBV3-1 (or the pseudogene TRBV3-2), the J gene TRBJ1-1; weak D call: TRBD1 (5 bases). The sample was peripheral blood, taken 28 days after the second AZD1222 dose. This clonotype was obtained from an adult who received the AZD1222 COVID-19 vaccine. CDR3 protein: CASSSGLGVYTEAFF. CDR3 nucleotides: TGTGCCAGCAGCTCAGGGCTGGGGGTTTACACTGAAGCTTTCTTT.